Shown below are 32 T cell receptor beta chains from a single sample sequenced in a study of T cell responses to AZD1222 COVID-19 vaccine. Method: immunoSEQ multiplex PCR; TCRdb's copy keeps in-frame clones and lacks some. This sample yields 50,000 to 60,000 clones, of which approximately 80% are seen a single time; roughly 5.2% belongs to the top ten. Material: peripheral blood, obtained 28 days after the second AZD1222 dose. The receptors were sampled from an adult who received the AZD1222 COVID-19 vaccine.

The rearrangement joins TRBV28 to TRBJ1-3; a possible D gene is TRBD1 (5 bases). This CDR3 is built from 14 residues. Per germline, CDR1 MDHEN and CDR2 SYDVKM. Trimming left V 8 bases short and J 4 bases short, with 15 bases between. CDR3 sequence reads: CASGRSGGGNTIYF. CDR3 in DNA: TGTGCCAGCGGTCGATCCGGGGGAGGAAACACCATATATTTT. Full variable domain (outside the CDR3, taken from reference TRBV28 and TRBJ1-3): DVKVTQSSRYLVKRTGEKVFLECVQDMDHENMFWYRQDPGLGLRLIYFSYDVKMKEKGDIPEGYSVSREKKERFSLILESASTNQTSMYLCASGRSGGGNTIYFGEGSWLTVV.

The CDR3 DNA is TGTGCCAGCAGTTACTCGGGGGGACAGAACTATGGCTACACCTTC. Translating gives CASSYSGGQNYGYTF. This sequence joins TRBV6-6 and TRBJ1-2; 7 positions agree with TRBD1. CDR1 MNHNY and CDR2 SVGAGI come from the germline V gene (reference sequence). Trimming cost V 0 bases and J 2 bases; bases outside gene matches: 3. The CDR3 runs 15 residues.

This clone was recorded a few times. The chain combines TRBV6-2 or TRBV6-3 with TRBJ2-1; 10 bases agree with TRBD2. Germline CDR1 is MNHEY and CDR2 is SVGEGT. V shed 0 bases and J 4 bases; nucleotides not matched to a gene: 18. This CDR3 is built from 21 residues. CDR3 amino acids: CASSYSKASGSLEGPYNEQFF. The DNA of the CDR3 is TGTGCCAGCAGTTACTCGAAAGCTAGCGGGAGTTTGGAGGGGCCTTACAATGAGCAGTTCTTC.

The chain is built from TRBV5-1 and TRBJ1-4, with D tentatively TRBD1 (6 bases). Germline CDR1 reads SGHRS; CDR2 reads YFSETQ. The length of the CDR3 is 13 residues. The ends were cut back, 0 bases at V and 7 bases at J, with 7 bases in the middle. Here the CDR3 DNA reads TGCGCCAGCAGCTTGGTGGGGGCTGAAAAACTGTTTTTT. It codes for CASSLVGAEKLFF.

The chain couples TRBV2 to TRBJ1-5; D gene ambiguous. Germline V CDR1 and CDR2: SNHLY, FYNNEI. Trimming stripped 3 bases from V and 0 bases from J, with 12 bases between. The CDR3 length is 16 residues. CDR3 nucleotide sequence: TGTGCCAGCAGTGAGAGGAGGGAAGTTAGCAATCAGCCCCAGCATTTT. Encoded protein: CASSERREVSNQPQHF.

CDR3 sequence reads: CASSRDGYGYTF. The CDR3 bases are TGCGCCAGCAGCAGGGACGGCTATGGCTACACCTTC. This chain joins TRBV5-1 and TRBJ1-2, with D perhaps matching TRBD1 (5 bases). The CDR3 covers 12 residues. CDR1 and CDR2 from the germline V gene are SGHRS and YFSETQ. V was clipped by 4 bases and J by 4 bases, with 8 bases between them.

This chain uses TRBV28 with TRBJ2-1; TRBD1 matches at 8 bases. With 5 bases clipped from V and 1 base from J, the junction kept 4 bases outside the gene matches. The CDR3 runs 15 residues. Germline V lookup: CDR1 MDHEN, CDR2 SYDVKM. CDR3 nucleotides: TGTGCCAGCAGTCCAGGGGGCGCTTCCTACAATGAGCAGTTCTTC. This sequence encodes CASSPGGASYNEQFF.

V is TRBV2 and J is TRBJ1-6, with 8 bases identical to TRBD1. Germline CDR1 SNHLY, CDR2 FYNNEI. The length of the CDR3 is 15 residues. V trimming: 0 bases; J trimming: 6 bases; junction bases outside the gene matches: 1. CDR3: CASSEATGGNSPLHF. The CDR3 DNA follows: TGTGCCAGCAGTGAAGCAACAGGGGGTAATTCACCCCTCCACTTT.

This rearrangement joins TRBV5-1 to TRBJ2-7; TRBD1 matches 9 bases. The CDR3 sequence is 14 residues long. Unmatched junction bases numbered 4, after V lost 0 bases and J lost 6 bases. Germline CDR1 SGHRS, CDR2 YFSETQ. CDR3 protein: CASSLVQGAGEQYF. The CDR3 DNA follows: TGCGCCAGCAGCTTGGTACAGGGGGCTGGCGAGCAGTACTTC.

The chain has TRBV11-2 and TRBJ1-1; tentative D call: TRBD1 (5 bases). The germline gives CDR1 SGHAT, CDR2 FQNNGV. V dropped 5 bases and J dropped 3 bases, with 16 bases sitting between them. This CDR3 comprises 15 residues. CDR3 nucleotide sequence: TGTGCCAGCAGCCGGACCCAGGGCATGTACACTGAAGCTTTCTTT. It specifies CASSRTQGMYTEAFF. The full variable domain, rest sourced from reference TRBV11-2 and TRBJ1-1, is EAGVAQSPRYKIIEKRQSVAFWCNPISGHATLYWYQQILGQGPKLLIQFQNNGVVDDSQLPKDRFSAERLKGVDSTLKIQPAKLEDSAVYLCASSRTQGMYTEAFFGQGTRLTVV.

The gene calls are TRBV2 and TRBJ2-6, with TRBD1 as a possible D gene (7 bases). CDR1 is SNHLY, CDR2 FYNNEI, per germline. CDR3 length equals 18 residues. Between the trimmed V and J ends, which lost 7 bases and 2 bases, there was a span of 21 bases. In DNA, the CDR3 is TGTGCCAGCATCTACCGGGACAGCCTAGCGACTGGGGCCAACGTCCTGACTTTC. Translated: CASIYRDSLATGANVLTF.

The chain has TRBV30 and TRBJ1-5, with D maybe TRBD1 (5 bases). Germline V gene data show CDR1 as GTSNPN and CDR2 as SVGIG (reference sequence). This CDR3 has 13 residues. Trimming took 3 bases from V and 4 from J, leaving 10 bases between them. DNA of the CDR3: TGTGCCTGGAGCCCCCAGGGAAATCAGCCCCAGCATTTT. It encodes CAWSPQGNQPQHF.

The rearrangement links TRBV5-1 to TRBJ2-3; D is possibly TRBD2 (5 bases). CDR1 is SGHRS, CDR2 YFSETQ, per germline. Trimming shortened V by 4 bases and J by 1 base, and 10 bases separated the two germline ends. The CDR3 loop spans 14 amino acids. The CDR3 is CASSGNGGTDTQYF. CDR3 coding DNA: TGCGCCAGCAGCGGAAACGGGGGCACAGATACGCAGTATTTT.

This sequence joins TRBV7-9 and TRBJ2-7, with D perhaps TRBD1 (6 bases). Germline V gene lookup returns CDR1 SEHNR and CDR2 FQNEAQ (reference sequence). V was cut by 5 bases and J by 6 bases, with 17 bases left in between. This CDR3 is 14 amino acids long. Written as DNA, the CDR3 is TGTGCCAGCAGCAAGGCCGACAGGACCGGCGAGCAGTACGTC. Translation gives CASSKADRTGEQYV.

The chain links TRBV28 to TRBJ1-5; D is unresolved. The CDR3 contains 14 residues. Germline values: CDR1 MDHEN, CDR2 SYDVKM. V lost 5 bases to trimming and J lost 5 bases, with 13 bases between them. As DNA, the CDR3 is TGTGCCAGCAGTGTTCCGCGAACGGATCAGCCCCAGCATTTT. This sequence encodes CASSVPRTDQPQHF.

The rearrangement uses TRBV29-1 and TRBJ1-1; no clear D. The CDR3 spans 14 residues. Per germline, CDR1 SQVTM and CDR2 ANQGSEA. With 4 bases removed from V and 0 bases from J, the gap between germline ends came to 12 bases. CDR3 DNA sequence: TGCAGCGTTGTCTCGACTGATATGAACACTGAAGCTTTCTTT. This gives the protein CSVVSTDMNTEAFF.

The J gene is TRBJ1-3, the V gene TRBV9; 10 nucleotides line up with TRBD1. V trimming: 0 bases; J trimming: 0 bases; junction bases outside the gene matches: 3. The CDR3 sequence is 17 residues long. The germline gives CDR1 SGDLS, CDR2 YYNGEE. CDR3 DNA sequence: TGTGCCAGCAGCGTAGCCGGGACAGGGGCCTCTGGAAACACCATATATTTT. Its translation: CASSVAGTGASGNTIYF.

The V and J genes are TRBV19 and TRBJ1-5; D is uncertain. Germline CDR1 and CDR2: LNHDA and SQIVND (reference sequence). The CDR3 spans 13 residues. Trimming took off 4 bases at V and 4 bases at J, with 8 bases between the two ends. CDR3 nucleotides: TGTGCCAGTAGTACCCACGAGAATCAGCCCCAGCATTTT. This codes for CASSTHENQPQHF.

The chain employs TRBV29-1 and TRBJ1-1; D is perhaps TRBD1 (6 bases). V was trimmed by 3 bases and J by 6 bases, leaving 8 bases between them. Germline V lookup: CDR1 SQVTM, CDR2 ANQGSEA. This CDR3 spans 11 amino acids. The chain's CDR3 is CSVDDRSEAFF. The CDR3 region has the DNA TGCAGCGTTGACGACAGGTCTGAAGCTTTCTTT.

The CDR3 DNA follows: TGTGCCAGCAGCCCCTCAGACAGCAATCAGCCCCAGCATTTT. Protein sequence: CASSPSDSNQPQHF. V and J are TRBV3-1 (or the pseudogene TRBV3-2) and TRBJ1-5; D is unclear. The germline V and J ends were trimmed by 4 bases and 1 base, with 8 bases remaining between them. Germline CDR1 is LGHDT and CDR2 is YNNKEL (reference sequence). CDR3 length: 14 residues.

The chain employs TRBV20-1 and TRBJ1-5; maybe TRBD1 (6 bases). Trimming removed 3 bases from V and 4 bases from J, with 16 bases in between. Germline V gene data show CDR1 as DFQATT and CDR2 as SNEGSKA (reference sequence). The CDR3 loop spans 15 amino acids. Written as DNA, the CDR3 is TGCAGTGCTAGTGAGTGGGGGGCAGCAAATCAGCCCCAGCATTTT. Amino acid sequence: CSASEWGAANQPQHF.

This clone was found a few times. CDR3 region: CASSPPLAGHNEQFF. The CDR3 DNA reads as TGTGCCAGCTCACCACCCTTAGCGGGACACAATGAGCAGTTCTTC. The chain joins TRBV18 to TRBJ2-1, with TRBD2 identical over 8 bases. Germline V gene sequence: CDR1 KGHSH, CDR2 LQKENI. The junction had 3 bases not matched to a gene; V was cut back by 0 bases and J by 5 bases. The CDR3 has 15 residues. The variable domain in full, with the rest retrieved from reference TRBV18 and TRBJ2-1, is NAGVMQNPRHLVRRRGQEARLRCSPMKGHSHVYWYRQLPEEGLKFMVYLQKENIIDESGMPKERFSAEFPKEGPSILRIQQVVRGDSAAYFCASSPPLAGHNEQFFGPGTRLTVL.

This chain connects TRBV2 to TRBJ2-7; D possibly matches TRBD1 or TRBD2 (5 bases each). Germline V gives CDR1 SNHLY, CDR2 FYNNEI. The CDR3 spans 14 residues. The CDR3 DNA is TGTGCCAGCAGGGAAGCCGGGACGTCTACGGAGCAGTACGTC. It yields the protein CASREAGTSTEQYV.

The CDR3 loop reads CASSPPGQLDSTGELFF. CDR3 nucleotide sequence: TGTGCCAGCAGCCCCCCGGGACAGCTGGATTCCACCGGGGAGCTGTTTTTT. The gene calls are TRBV28 and TRBJ2-2; 7 nucleotides align to TRBD1. Looked up from germline, CDR1 is MDHEN and CDR2 is SYDVKM. CDR3 length: 17 residues. V lost 6 bases and J lost 4; bases outside the gene matches: 14.

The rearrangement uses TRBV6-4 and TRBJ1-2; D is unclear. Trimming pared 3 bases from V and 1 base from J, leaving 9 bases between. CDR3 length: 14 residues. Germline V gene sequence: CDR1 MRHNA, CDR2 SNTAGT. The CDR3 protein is CASSEGGVNYGYTF. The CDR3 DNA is TGTGCCAGCAGTGAAGGCGGGGTTAACTATGGCTACACCTTC.

CDR3 sequence reads: CASSSQRTLNTEAFF. Written as DNA, the CDR3 is TGTGCCAGCAGCTCTCAGCGGACACTGAACACTGAAGCTTTCTTT. The chain carries TRBV3-1 (or the pseudogene TRBV3-2) and TRBJ1-1, with a possible D match to TRBD1 (5 bases). CDR3 length: 15 residues. The V gene lost 5 bases and the J gene lost 0 bases, with 13 bases spanning the gap. CDR1 LGHDT and CDR2 YNNKEL come from the germline V gene (reference sequence).

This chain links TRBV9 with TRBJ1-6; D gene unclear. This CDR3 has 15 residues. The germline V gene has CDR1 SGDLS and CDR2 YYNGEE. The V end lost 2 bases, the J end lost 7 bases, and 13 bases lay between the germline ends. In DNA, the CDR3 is TGTGCCAGCAGCGTCGTCCCGGGCCTCAATTCACCCCTCCACTTT. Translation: CASSVVPGLNSPLHF.

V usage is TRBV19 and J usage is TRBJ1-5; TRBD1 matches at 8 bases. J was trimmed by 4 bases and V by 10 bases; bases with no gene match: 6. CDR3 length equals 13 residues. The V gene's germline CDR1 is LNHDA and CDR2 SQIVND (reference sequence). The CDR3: CATSDRANQPQHF. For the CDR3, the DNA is TGTGCCACATCGGACAGGGCAAATCAGCCCCAGCATTTT.

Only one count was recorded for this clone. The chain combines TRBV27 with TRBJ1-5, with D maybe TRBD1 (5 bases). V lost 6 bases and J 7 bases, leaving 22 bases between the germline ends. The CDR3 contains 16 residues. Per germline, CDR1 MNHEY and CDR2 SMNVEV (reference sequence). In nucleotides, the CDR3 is TGTGCCAGCAGCTCACAGTTCGGGGACCGAATACAGCCCCAGCATTTT. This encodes CASSSQFGDRIQPQHF.

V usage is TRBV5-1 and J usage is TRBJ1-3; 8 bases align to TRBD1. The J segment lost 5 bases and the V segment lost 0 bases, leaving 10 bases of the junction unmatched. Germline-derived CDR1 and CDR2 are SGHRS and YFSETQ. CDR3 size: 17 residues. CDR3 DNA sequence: TGCGCCAGCAGCTTGGCCTCGGCAGGGGGCACAAGAAACACCATATATTTT. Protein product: CASSLASAGGTRNTIYF.

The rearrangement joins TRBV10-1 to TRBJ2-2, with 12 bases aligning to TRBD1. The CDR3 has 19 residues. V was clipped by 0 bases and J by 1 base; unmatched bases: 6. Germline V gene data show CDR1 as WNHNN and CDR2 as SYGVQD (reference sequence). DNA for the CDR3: TGCGCCAGCAGTGAGTCGAGTGGGACAGGGGGCTTGAACACCGGGGAGCTGTTTTTT. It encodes CASSESSGTGGLNTGELFF.

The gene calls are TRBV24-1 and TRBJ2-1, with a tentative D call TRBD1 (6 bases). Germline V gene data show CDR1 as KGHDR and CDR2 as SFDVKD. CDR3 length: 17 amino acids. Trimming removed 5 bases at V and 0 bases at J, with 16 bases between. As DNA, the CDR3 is TGTGCCACCAGTGTCGCGACAGGCCTCAGCTCCTACAATGAGCAGTTCTTC. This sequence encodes CATSVATGLSSYNEQFF.